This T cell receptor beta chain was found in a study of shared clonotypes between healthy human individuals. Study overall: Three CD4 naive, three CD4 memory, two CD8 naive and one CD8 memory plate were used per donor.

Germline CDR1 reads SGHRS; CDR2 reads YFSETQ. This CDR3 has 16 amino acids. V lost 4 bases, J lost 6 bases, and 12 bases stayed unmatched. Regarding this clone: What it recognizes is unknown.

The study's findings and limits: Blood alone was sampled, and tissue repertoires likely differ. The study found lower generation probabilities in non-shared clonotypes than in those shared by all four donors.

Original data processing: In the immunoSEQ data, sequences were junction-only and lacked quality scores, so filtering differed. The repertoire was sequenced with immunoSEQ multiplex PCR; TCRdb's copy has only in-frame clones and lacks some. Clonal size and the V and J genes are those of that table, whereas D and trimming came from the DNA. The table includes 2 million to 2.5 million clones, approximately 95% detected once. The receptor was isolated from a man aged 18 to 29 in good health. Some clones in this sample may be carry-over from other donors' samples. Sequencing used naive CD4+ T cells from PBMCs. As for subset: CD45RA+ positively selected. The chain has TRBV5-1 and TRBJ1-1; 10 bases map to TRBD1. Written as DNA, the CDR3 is TGCGCCAGCAGCCTTCCCGGGACAGGGGCCGGGGCTGAAGCTTTCTTT. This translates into CASSLPGTGAGAEAFF.